The next 10 T cell receptor beta chains were all read from a single sample in a study of blood T cell repertoires in COVID-19. Measured with immunoSEQ multiplex PCR; TCRdb has only the in-frame clones, and not every one. The sample includes about 41,000 clones, about 88% of them seen just once. Specimen: peripheral blood. The source is a human donor in a cohort sampled during active COVID-19.

In its sample, this clone was seen once. This chain uses TRBV7-9 with TRBJ2-7; 7 bases align to TRBD1. With V trimmed by 5 bases and J by 5 bases, 9 bases remained unmatched. The CDR3 runs 14 residues. In germline, CDR1 is SEHNR, CDR2 FQNEAQ (reference sequence). The CDR3 loop is CASSPPQGRDEQYF. The CDR3 DNA follows: TGTGCCAGCAGCCCCCCACAGGGGCGCGACGAGCAGTACTTC.

This rearrangement joins TRBV7-8 to TRBJ1-1; 7 bases are shared with TRBD1. The CDR3 totals 18 residues. Germline V CDR1 and CDR2: SGHVS, FQNEAQ. V gave up 4 bases and J gave up 0 bases; unmatched junction bases: 14. In nucleotides, the CDR3 is TGTGCCAGCAGCTCATCGGGACAGCTTGGGCGGATGAACACTGAAGCTTTCTTT. The encoded protein is CASSSSGQLGRMNTEAFF.

J is TRBJ1-1 and V is TRBV6-1, with D uncertain. V dropped 3 bases and J dropped 12 bases, with 14 bases sitting between them. Germline V gene data show CDR1 as MNHNS and CDR2 as SASEGT. The CDR3 is 12 amino acids. In nucleotides, the CDR3 is TGTGCCAGCAGTGAGTGGCAGATCAAACCTTTCTTT. This sequence encodes CASSEWQIKPFF.

This chain links TRBV28 with TRBJ1-1, with a weak D call TRBD1 (5 bases). The V gene lost 9 bases and the J gene lost 6 bases, with 11 bases spanning the gap. This CDR3 has 11 residues. In germline, CDR1 is MDHEN, CDR2 SYDVKM. CDR3 bases: TGTGCCAGTCAGGGCTACTCTGAAGCTTTCTTT. Amino acids: CASQGYSEAFF. Using reference TRBV28 and TRBJ1-1 for the parts outside the CDR3, the full variable domain is DVKVTQSSRYLVKRTGEKVFLECVQDMDHENMFWYRQDPGLGLRLIYFSYDVKMKEKGDIPEGYSVSREKKERFSLILESASTNQTSMYLCASQGYSEAFFGQGTRLTVV.

The rearrangement links TRBV28 to TRBJ1-1; no clear D. In germline, CDR1 is MDHEN, CDR2 SYDVKM. This CDR3 is built from 11 residues. CDR3 amino acids: CASGENTEAFF. DNA for the CDR3: TGTGCTAGCGGAGAGAACACTGAAGCTTTCTTT.

V is TRBV7-9 and J is TRBJ2-1; 9 bases are a match to TRBD1. The length of the CDR3 is 18 residues. Losses at the gene ends were 1 base for V and 2 bases for J; bases not matched to a gene: 9. Germline CDR1 and CDR2: SEHNR and FQNEAQ (reference sequence). CDR3 in DNA: TGTGCCAGCAGCTTAGTTCGGACAGGGGACCCCGCCTACAATGAGCAGTTCTTC. Protein product: CASSLVRTGDPAYNEQFF.

V usage is TRBV18 and J usage is TRBJ2-7; D is possibly TRBD2 (5 bases). Trimming took 3 bases from V and 7 from J, leaving 13 bases between them. The germline gives CDR1 KGHSH, CDR2 LQKENI. The CDR3 extends over 13 amino acids. The CDR3 DNA reads as TGTGCCAGCTCACCCCTGAACGAGGGAGAGCAGTACTTC. Amino acid sequence: CASSPLNEGEQYF.

The gene calls are TRBV2 and TRBJ1-4; D might be TRBD1 (5 bases). This CDR3 is built from 14 residues. Germline V gene data show CDR1 as SNHLY and CDR2 as FYNNEI. V was pared by 8 bases and J by 0 bases, with 10 bases between. CDR3 region: CASHRTATNEKLFF. CDR3 nucleotides: TGTGCCAGCCACAGGACCGCAACTAATGAAAAACTGTTTTTT. The variable domain in full, completed from reference TRBV2 and TRBJ1-4, reads EPEVTQTPSHQVTQMGQEVILRCVPISNHLYFYWYRQILGQKVEFLVSFYNNEISEKSEIFDDQFSVERPDGSNFTLKIRSTKLEDSAMYFCASHRTATNEKLFFGSGTQLSVL.

The chain is built from TRBV29-1 and TRBJ2-1; 11 bases agree with TRBD1. CDR3 length equals 18 residues. Trimming took 3 bases from V and 1 from J; bases not matched to a gene: 11. Germline loops: CDR1 SQVTM, CDR2 ANQGSEA. The CDR3 DNA sequence: TGCAGCGTTGAGGGGACAGGGGGTTCGAGGCAATCCTACAATGAGCAGTTCTTC. This sequence encodes CSVEGTGGSRQSYNEQFF.

J is TRBJ2-6 and V is TRBV3-1 (or the pseudogene TRBV3-2); 13 bases map to TRBD2. The V gene's germline CDR1 is LGHDT and CDR2 YNNKEL (reference sequence). V lost 4 bases, J lost 4 bases, and 7 bases stayed unmatched. This CDR3 has 18 amino acids. The CDR3 DNA reads as TGTGCCAGCAGCCTCGGACTAGCGGGAGCCTCAGGGGCCAACGTCCTGACTTTC. Translated: CASSLGLAGASGANVLTF.